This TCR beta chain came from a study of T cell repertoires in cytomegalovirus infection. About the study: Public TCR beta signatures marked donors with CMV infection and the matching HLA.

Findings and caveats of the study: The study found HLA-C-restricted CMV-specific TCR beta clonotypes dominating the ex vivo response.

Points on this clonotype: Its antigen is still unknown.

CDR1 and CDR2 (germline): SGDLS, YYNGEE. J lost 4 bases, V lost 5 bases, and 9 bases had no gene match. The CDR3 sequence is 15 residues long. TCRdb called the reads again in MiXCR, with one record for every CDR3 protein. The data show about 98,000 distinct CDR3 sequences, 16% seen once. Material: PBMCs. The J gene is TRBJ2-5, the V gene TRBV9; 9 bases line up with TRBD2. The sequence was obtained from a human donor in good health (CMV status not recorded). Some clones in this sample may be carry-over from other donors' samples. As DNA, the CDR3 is TGTGCCAGCAGTCCACAAGCGGGGGGACCAGAGACCCAGTACTTC. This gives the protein CASSPQAGGPETQYF. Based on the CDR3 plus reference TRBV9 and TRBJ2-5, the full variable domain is DSGVTQTPKHLITATGQRVTLRCSPRSGDLSVYWYQQSLDQGLQFLIQYYNGEERAKGNILERFSAQQFPDLHSELNLSSLELGDSALYFCASSPQAGGPETQYFGPGTRLLVL.